The 17 T cell receptor beta chains presented below share a single source sample, sequenced in a study of response to subunit inactivated influenza vaccine. One entry per CDR3 protein, called by TCRdb with MiXCR from the RT-PCR reads. The sample records around 540,000 distinct CDR3 sequences, 10% to 15% being singletons. Sequenced material: PBMCs from blood, taken on the day of vaccination. Receptors were obtained from a man aged 45-65 years who received an inactivated influenza vaccine.

V gene TRBV2 combines with J gene TRBJ2-3, with D possibly matching TRBD1 (5 bases). Trimming took 0 bases from V and 7 from J, leaving 8 bases between them. Germline V gives CDR1 SNHLY, CDR2 FYNNEI. The CDR3 has 13 residues. The CDR3 region has the DNA TGTGCCAGCAGTGAAGCGGACAAGAATACGCAGTATTTT. Translated, it gives CASSEADKNTQYF.

This clonotype was counted between two and nine times. V and J are TRBV5-4 and TRBJ1-1; 9 bases are a match to TRBD1. After removal of 5 bases from V and 4 bases from J, the junction contained 9 bases not matched to a gene. The germline CDR1 and CDR2 sequences are SGHNT and YYREEE (reference sequence). The CDR3 sequence is 15 residues long. CDR3 sequence: CASRFATGGITEAFF. The CDR3, as DNA: TGTGCCAGCAGGTTCGCGACAGGGGGTATCACTGAAGCTTTCTTT.

Ten or more counts support this clonotype. The chain's CDR3 is CASSFTLGKLFF. The CDR3, as DNA: TGTGCCAGCAGTTTCACCCTAGGGAAACTGTTTTTT. The V call is TRBV12-3 or TRBV12-4, the J call TRBJ1-4; D gene uncertain. This CDR3 has 12 amino acids. The V end lost 3 bases, the J end lost 11 bases, and 10 bases lay between the germline ends.

This clonotype appeared a few times. The J gene is TRBJ2-4, the V gene TRBV29-1; 10 nucleotides agree with TRBD1. Looked up from germline, CDR1 is SQVTM and CDR2 is ANQGSEA. CDR3 length: 18 residues. J gave up 0 bases and V 5 bases, and 13 bases lay outside the gene matches. The chain's CDR3 is CSVPDRGRTLLAKNIQYF. The DNA of the CDR3 is TGCAGCGTTCCCGACAGGGGGCGAACCCTCTTAGCCAAAAACATTCAGTACTTC.

The rearrangement joins TRBV11-2 to TRBJ2-2; no definite D call. The germline V gene has CDR1 SGHAT and CDR2 FQNNGV. CDR3 length equals 13 residues. With 0 bases removed from V and 6 bases from J, the gap between germline ends came to 5 bases. The CDR3 DNA reads as TGTGCCAGCAGCTTAGATATGGCCGGGGAGCTGTTTTTT. Its translation: CASSLDMAGELFF.

This clonotype was detected only a few times. This sequence joins TRBV5-1 and TRBJ2-7; TRBD1 matches at 9 bases. Trimming took 0 bases from V and 5 from J; bases not matched to a gene: 6. This CDR3 has 15 residues. Germline V lookup: CDR1 SGHRS, CDR2 YFSETQ. The CDR3 sequence: CASSLAGTGFDEQYF. CDR3 in DNA: TGCGCCAGCAGCTTGGCAGGGACAGGGTTCGACGAGCAGTACTTC.

The chain couples TRBV7-8 to TRBJ1-4, with TRBD1 matching over 7 bases. The V segment lost 0 bases and the J segment 14 bases; nucleotides outside the gene matches: 9. This CDR3 spans 14 amino acids. Germline V gene data show CDR1 as SGHVS and CDR2 as FQNEAQ. The CDR3 is CASSLASEQDRLFF. The CDR3 region has the DNA TGTGCCAGCAGCTTAGCGTCGGAGCAGGACAGGCTGTTTTTT.

This clonotype was found a few times. The V and J genes are TRBV9 and TRBJ2-1; 16 positions agree with TRBD2. The germline V gene encodes CDR1 SGDLS and CDR2 YYNGEE. Trimming cost V 4 bases and J 0 bases; bases outside gene matches: 10. CDR3 length equals 20 residues. The CDR3 nucleotides read TGTGCCAGCAGCCCACCCTCCGGGACTAGCGGGAGGGGCTCCTACAATGAGCAGTTCTTC. As protein: CASSPPSGTSGRGSYNEQFF.

J is TRBJ2-1 and V is TRBV25-1, with D maybe TRBD2 (7 bases). The CDR3 has 13 amino acids. V was pared by 9 bases and J by 5 bases, with 14 bases between. Germline loops: CDR1 MGHDK, CDR2 SYGVNS. The DNA for the CDR3 is TGTGCCAGAGGGAGGGGGGTCCACAATGAGCAGTTCTTC. Translated: CARGRGVHNEQFF.

This clonotype appeared many times. The genes are TRBV4-2 and TRBJ2-2; 11 bases line up with TRBD2. The trim removed 2 bases at V and 7 bases at J, leaving 12 bases unmatched. CDR3 length: 18 amino acids. Germline V lookup: CDR1 LGHNA, CDR2 YNFKEQ. CDR3 region: CASSQFRLAGGDGGELFF. CDR3 in DNA: TGTGCCAGCAGCCAATTTCGCCTAGCGGGAGGCGATGGCGGGGAGCTGTTTTTT.

The genes are TRBV15 and TRBJ2-5; 10 positions agree with TRBD2. The CDR3 is 16 amino acids. From germline, CDR1 is LNHNV and CDR2 YYDKDF (reference sequence). Unmatched junction bases numbered 6, after V lost 1 base and J lost 4 bases. The chain's CDR3 is CATSRGSGGATETQYF. In DNA form, the CDR3 reads TGTGCCACCAGCAGAGGAAGCGGGGGGGCCACAGAGACCCAGTACTTC. The full variable domain, with the rest looked up from reference TRBV15 and TRBJ2-5, is DAMVIQNPRYQVTQFGKPVTLSCSQTLNHNVMYWYQQKSSQAPKLLFHYYDKDFNNEADTPDNFQSRRPNTSFCFLDIRSPGLGDTAMYLCATSRGSGGATETQYFGPGTRLLVL.

This chain uses TRBV5-1 with TRBJ2-5, with D possibly TRBD2 on 6 matching bases. The V end was cut by 2 bases, the J end by 6 bases, with 11 bases between. The CDR3 is 13 amino acids. CDR1 and CDR2 (germline): SGHRS, YFSETQ. CDR3 bases: TGCGCCAGCAGCTTCGGGGACTGGAAGACCCAGTACTTC. This translates into CASSFGDWKTQYF.

This clonotype was counted only a few times. The chain couples TRBV30 to TRBJ1-5, with 8 bases that match TRBD1. This CDR3 has 13 residues. Germline values: CDR1 GTSNPN, CDR2 SVGIG (reference sequence). With V trimmed by 1 base and J by 7 bases, 3 bases remained unmatched. CDR3: CAWSGQGRQPQHF. DNA for the CDR3: TGTGCCTGGAGTGGACAGGGGCGGCAGCCCCAGCATTTT.

This clonotype has a handful of counts. The rearrangement uses TRBV28 and TRBJ2-1; D is unresolved. V was cut by 5 bases and J by 7 bases, with 18 bases left in between. Germline lookup yields CDR1 MDHEN and CDR2 SYDVKM. The CDR3 runs to 15 residues. The CDR3 sequence: CASSGPSFIGNEQFF. The CDR3, as DNA: TGTGCCAGCAGTGGGCCGTCCTTTATAGGTAATGAGCAGTTCTTC.

This clonotype occurred a few times. The chain combines TRBV12-3 or TRBV12-4 with TRBJ1-6, with a tentative D call TRBD1 (5 bases). Between the trimmed V and J ends, which lost 7 bases and 7 bases, there was a span of 11 bases. This CDR3 comprises 13 residues. The CDR3 protein is CASNAGMNSPLHF. CDR3 coding DNA: TGTGCCAGCAATGCAGGGATGAATTCACCCCTCCACTTT.

The V and J genes are TRBV9 and TRBJ2-2; D ambiguous. CDR3 length: 15 amino acids. Between the trimmed V and J ends, which lost 4 bases and 3 bases, there was a span of 13 bases. Germline-derived CDR1 and CDR2 are SGDLS and YYNGEE. The CDR3 loop reads CASSHLGSDTGELFF. The CDR3, as DNA: TGTGCCAGCAGCCATTTAGGGTCCGACACCGGGGAGCTGTTTTTT.

The chain links TRBV4-1 to TRBJ1-2, with D tentatively TRBD1 (5 bases). Germline CDR1 MGHRA, CDR2 YSYEKL. This CDR3 is 14 amino acids long. Trimming took off 1 base at V and 6 bases at J, with 12 bases between the two ends. CDR3: CASSQVGQGDGYTF. Here the CDR3 DNA reads TGCGCCAGCAGCCAAGTTGGGCAGGGAGATGGCTACACCTTC.